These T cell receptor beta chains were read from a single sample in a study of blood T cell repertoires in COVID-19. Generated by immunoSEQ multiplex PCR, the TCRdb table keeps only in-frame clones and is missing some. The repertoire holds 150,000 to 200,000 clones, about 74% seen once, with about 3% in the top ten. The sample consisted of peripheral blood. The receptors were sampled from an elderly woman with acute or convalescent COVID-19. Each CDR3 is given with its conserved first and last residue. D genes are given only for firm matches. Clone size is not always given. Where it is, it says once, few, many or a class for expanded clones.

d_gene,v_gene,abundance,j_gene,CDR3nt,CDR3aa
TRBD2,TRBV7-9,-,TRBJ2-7,TGTGCCAGCAGCTTGGGACTAGCCCTTAACGAGCAGTACTTC,CASSLGLALNEQYF
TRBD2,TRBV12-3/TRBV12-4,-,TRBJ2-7,TGTGCCAGCAGTGGTAGCGGGAGGGAGCAGTACTTC,CASSGSGREQYF
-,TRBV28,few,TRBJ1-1,TGTGCCAGCAGTTTATTTGTGGGGCTCGACGGAGCTTTCTTT,CASSLFVGLDGAFF
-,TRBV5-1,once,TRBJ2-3,TGCGCCAGCAGCTACACCACAGATACGCAGTATTTT,CASSYTTDTQYF
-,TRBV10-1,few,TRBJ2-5,TGCGCCAGCAGCGCCCAGACAGGTGTCCAAGAGACCCAGTACTTC,CASSAQTGVQETQYF
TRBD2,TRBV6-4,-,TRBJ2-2,TGTGCCAGCAGTGCCGTGGGAGGGCTGGCCGGGGAGCTGTTTTTT,CASSAVGGLAGELFF
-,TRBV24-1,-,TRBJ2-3,TGTGCCACCGAGAGCACAGATACGCAGTATTTT,CATESTDTQYF
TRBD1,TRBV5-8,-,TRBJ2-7,TGTGCCAGCAGCTTCAGGATCCGGGACAGGGCCGAGCAGTACTTC,CASSFRIRDRAEQYF
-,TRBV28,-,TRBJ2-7,TGTGCCAGCAGTCCCTCCCACGAGCAGTACTTC,CASSPSHEQYF
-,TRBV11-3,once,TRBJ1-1,TGTGCCAGCAGCCCAGGTCGGGGAAGGGCTGAAGCTTTCTTT,CASSPGRGRAEAFF
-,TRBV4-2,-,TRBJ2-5,TGTGCCAGCAGCCAAGGGCCCCAGGGTTCCCAAGAGACCCAGTACTTC,CASSQGPQGSQETQYF
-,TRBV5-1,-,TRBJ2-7,TGCGCCAGCAGCTTGGGGGGGCCTTCCTACGAGCAGTACTTC,CASSLGGPSYEQYF
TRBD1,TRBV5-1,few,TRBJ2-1,TGCGCCAGCAGCCTAGGGGGCTTAAGCTCCTACAATGAGCAGTTCTTC,CASSLGGLSSYNEQFF
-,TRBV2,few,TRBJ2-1,TGTGCCAGCAGTGATAGCGGAGTCTACAATGAGCAGTTCTTC,CASSDSGVYNEQFF
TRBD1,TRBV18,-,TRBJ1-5,TGTGCCAGCTCACCCAGGGGGGATCAGCCCCAGCATTTT,CASSPRGDQPQHF
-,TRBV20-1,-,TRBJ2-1,TGCAGTGCTAGTCTCGGGGATTACAATGAGCAGTTCTTC,CSASLGDYNEQFF
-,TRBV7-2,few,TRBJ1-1,TGTGCCAGCAGCCCCGGGACAAGACGGACTGAAGCTTTCTTT,CASSPGTRRTEAFF
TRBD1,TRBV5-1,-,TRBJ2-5,TGCGCCAGCAGCTTCCAGACAGGGCAAGAGACCCAGTACTTC,CASSFQTGQETQYF
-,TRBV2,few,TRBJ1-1,TGTGCCAGCAGTGAGGACAGAAGAACTGAAGCTTTCTTT,CASSEDRRTEAFF
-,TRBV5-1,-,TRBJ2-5,TGCGCCAGCAGCTCGTTGCCGGCCAACGGGGAGACCCAGTACTTC,CASSSLPANGETQYF
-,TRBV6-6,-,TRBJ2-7,TGTGCCAGCAGTTACCCAAAAACCGGTGGGAGCTACGAGCAGTACTTC,CASSYPKTGGSYEQYF
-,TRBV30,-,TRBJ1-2,TGTGCCTGGAGTAGGGCGGGGAATTATGGCTACACCTTC,CAWSRAGNYGYTF
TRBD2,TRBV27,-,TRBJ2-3,TGTGCCAGCAGGCGGCTAGCGGGAGGGTTTGGCACAGATACGCAGTATTTT,CASRRLAGGFGTDTQYF
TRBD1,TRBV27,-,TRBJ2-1,TGTGCCAGCAGTTTCCAGGGGGCCTACAATGAGCAGTTCTTC,CASSFQGAYNEQFF
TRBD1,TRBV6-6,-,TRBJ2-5,TGTGCCAGCAGACCCGACAGGGGGATAATTCAAGAGACCCAGTACTTC,CASRPDRGIIQETQYF
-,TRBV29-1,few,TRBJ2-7,TGCAGCGTTTTACAGGGTTACGAGCAGTACTTC,CSVLQGYEQYF
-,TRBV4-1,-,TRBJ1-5,TGCGCCAGCAGCCACTACAGGGAGTTGGGTCAGCCCCAGCATTTT,CASSHYRELGQPQHF
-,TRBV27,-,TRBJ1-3,TGTGCCAGCAGCCCCGGGGGGTTTGGAAACACCATATATTTT,CASSPGGFGNTIYF
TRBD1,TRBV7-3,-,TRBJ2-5,TGTGCCAGCAGCTTAGGGACAGAAGAGACCCAGTACTTC,CASSLGTEETQYF
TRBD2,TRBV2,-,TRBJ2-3,TGTGCCAGCGGGACTAGCGGGAGCGAAGATACGCAGTATTTT,CASGTSGSEDTQYF
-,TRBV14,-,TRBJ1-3,TGTGCCAGCAGCCAAGCTCCCTCTGGAAACACCATATATTTT,CASSQAPSGNTIYF
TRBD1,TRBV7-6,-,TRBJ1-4,TGTGCCAGCAGCTTAAGGTCCGGACAGGATGAAAAACTGTTTTTT,CASSLRSGQDEKLFF
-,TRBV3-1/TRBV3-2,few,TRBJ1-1,TGTGCCAGCAGCCAAGTTCCCGGGACTTACTCAGGAGCTTTCTTT,CASSQVPGTYSGAFF
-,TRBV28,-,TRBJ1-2,TGTGCCAGCAGTTCCCCCGGGACGGAGGGGTATGGCTACACCTTC,CASSSPGTEGYGYTF
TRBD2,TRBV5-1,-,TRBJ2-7,TGCGCCAGCAGCTTCGCCGGGACTAGCATGGGAAACGAGCAGTACTTC,CASSFAGTSMGNEQYF
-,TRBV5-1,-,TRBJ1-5,TGCGCCAGCAGACCGGACAGTTATAGCAATCAGCCCCAGCATTTT,CASRPDSYSNQPQHF
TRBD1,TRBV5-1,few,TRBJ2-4,TGCGCCAGCAGCCCAGGACAGGGGGACATTCAGTACTTC,CASSPGQGDIQYF
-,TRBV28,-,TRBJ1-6,TGTGCCAGCAGTTTATACGACGGGACAAGAAGTAATTCACCCCTCCACTTT,CASSLYDGTRSNSPLHF
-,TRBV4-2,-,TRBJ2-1,TGTGCCAGCAGCCAAGAGGAGGGGGGGGCCGTAGCTTACAATGAGCAGTTCTTC,CASSQEEGGAVAYNEQFF
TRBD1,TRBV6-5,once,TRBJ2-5,TGTGCCAGCAAGTTAGGACAGGGATCAGAGACCCAGTACTTC,CASKLGQGSETQYF
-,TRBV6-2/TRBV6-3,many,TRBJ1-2,TGTGCCAGCAGTTATTTCCGGGGACAATCTCGGGGCTACACCTTC,CASSYFRGQSRGYTF